What follows are 3 T cell receptor beta chains derived from one specimen sequenced in a study of OX40 agonist ivuxolimab in advanced cancers. Only in-frame clones appear in the TCRdb table, and some are missing; sequencing was by immunoSEQ multiplex PCR. The repertoire holds around 55,000 clones, with approximately 80% as singletons. The material was CD4+ or CD8+ T cells sorted from blood, obtained in a trial of the OX40 agonist ivuxolimab. The receptors shown here come from an adult with an advanced solid tumor such as melanoma, head and neck, liver or kidney cancer.

The V call is TRBV18, the J call TRBJ2-1, with 13 bases that match TRBD2. This CDR3 has 18 residues. Germline V gene lookup returns CDR1 KGHSH and CDR2 LQKENI. Germline trimming cut 0 bases from V and 7 bases from J; bases unmatched to any gene: 9. The CDR3 here is CASSPPGTSGTTGNEQFF. In DNA, the CDR3 is TGTGCCAGCTCACCACCTGGGACTAGCGGGACGACGGGGAATGAGCAGTTCTTC.

This clone was picked up one time. This chain joins TRBV6-6 and TRBJ2-1, with D perhaps matching TRBD2 (7 bases). Germline lookup yields CDR1 MNHNY and CDR2 SVGAGI (reference sequence). The CDR3 has 14 residues. Trimming left V 3 bases short and J 7 bases short, with 13 bases between. CDR3 sequence: CASSYGGARNEQFF. CDR3 DNA: TGTGCCAGCAGTTATGGGGGGGCAAGGAATGAGCAGTTCTTC.

V and J are TRBV6-5 and TRBJ1-2; TRBD1 matches at 7 bases. The V gene's germline CDR1 is MNHEY and CDR2 SVGAGI. After removal of 2 bases from V and 6 bases from J, the junction contained 9 bases not matched to a gene. This CDR3 region has 15 residues. Here the CDR3 reads CASSYNAGRGDGYTF. Here the CDR3 DNA reads TGTGCCAGCAGTTACAACGCCGGCAGGGGGGATGGCTACACCTTC.